This T cell receptor (beta chain) was sequenced for a study of blood T cell repertoires in COVID-19 (dated by TCRdb to the early 2020s). Context from the whole study: Samples from collaborators originated in the United States, Italy and Spain and spanned both the acute and convalescent phases of COVID-19. Where HLA class I and class II types were available, the types were taken from metadata supplied by the sample provider, not from assay-based typing. Subjects who had been exposed to COVID-19, were actively infected with it, or had recovered from it provided the deeply sampled blood TCRbeta repertoires that made up the dataset. Sample metadata almost always included a de-identified subject ID, COVID-19 status, age in years and sex. Samples came from the ongoing ImmuneRACE study (first 160 participants) plus 1,254 subjects from 6 global collaborators. The material from the prospective study consisted of cDNA or gDNA derived from T cells, B-cell-depleted T cells, or PBMCs. The repertoires were released in a freely available public database meant as a resource for research on the immune response to SARS-CoV-2. Study-level results and caveats: The quantity of clinical and demographic metadata differed by source and by participant and was supplied without curation.

Another Seattle source contributed samples from volunteer blood donors who had recovered from COVID-19. Each collaborating institution followed its own protocols to collect whole blood in K2EDTA tubes. Collaborator samples were shipped for TCRbeta analysis as frozen whole blood, isolated PBMCs, or DNA extracted from either sample type. Comments on this clone: What this receptor recognizes is not known. The record has no base qualities; no much larger clone is one base away.

Between the V and J ends, shortened by 4 bases and 5 bases respectively, the junction contains 14 bases. The CDR3 measures 14 amino acids from cysteine to phenylalanine. Only the CDR3 region is kept as DNA, spanning 42 bases read in frame from base 1. The immunoSEQ Assay, a bias-controlled multiplex PCR, was used to amplify TCRbeta CDR3 regions from genomic DNA. The study's own analysis went as follows. Nucleated cell counts per sample were estimated from amplification of reference gene primers within the assay. To quantify the absolute abundance of each unique TCRbeta CDR3 rearrangement, sequence reads were collapsed and filtered. For each sample, productive Simpson clonality was calculated as the square root of Simpson's diversity index across productive rearrangements. TCRdb took over this immuneACCESS table, retaining in-frame rearrangements with V and J assigned. Such tables are incomplete; in checked studies, under half of the missing clones stem from an unresolved V gene, and the remainder is unexplained. V and J calls and clone size are given by that table; D and trimming were obtained from the DNA. This sample gives over 300,000 clones in total; 70% to 90% of them show up just once. Around 6% of the sample rests with the top ten.

Sequenced input: peripheral blood. This clonotype was obtained from a man younger than 30 who had recovered from COVID-19. The chain is made from TRBV5-7 and TRBJ2-3; TRBD2 is perhaps the D gene, given 6 matching bases. TRBV5-7 is labeled an ORF, and its function is uncertain. The DNA sequence is TGTGCCAGCAGCGGGCGGGACGGCGGAGATACGCAGTATTTT. The encoded protein is CASSGRDGGDTQYF.